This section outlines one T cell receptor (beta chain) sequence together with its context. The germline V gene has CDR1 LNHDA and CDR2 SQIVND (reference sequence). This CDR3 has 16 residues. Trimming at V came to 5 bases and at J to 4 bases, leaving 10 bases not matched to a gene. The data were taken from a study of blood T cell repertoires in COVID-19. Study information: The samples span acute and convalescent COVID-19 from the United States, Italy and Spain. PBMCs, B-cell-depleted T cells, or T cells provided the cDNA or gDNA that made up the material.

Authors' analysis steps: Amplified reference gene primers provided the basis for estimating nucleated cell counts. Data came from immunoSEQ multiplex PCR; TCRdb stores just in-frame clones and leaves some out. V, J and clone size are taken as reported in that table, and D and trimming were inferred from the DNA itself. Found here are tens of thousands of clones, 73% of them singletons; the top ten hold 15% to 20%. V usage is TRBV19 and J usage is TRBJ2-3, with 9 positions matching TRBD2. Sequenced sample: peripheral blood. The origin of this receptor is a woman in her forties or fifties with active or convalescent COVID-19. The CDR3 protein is CASSVLAGKEADTQYF. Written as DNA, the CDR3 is TGTGCCAGTAGTGTCCTAGCGGGAAAGGAGGCAGATACGCAGTATTTT.